A selection of T cell receptor beta chains follows, all from one sample in a study of T cells in localized non-small cell lung cancer. The data were produced by immunoSEQ multiplex PCR, yet TCRdb's version contains in-frame clones alone and is incomplete. The profile shows about 130,000 clones, about 89% of them singletons. The input for sequencing was peripheral blood, taken before any cancer treatment. The origin of the receptors is a female donor of 60 years or more with stage I lung adenocarcinoma. CDR3s include the opening cysteine and the closing phenylalanine or tryptophan. The D gene is left open where the match is weak. Clone size appears in some rows only: once, few, many, or a class for an expanded clone.

abundance,d_gene,v_gene,len,j_gene,CDR3aa,CDR3nt
.,TRBD1,TRBV6-4,15,TRBJ2-2,CASSRDRGGTGELFF,TGTGCCAGCAGCCGCGACAGGGGAGGCACCGGGGAGCTGTTTTTT
.,.,TRBV15,17,TRBJ1-3,CATSREFRQAAGNTIYF,TGTGCCACCAGCAGAGAGTTCCGGCAGGCGGCGGGAAACACCATATATTTT
few,.,TRBV30,18,TRBJ1-3,CAWTDWTDPLSSGNTIYF,TGTGCCTGGACCGATTGGACAGACCCTCTGAGCTCTGGAAACACCATATATTTT
.,TRBD2,TRBV9,14,TRBJ2-7,CASSTSGSRSEQYF,TGTGCCAGCTCGACTAGCGGGAGTCGTAGCGAGCAGTACTTC
.,TRBD1,TRBV6-6,14,TRBJ1-1,CASSSIQGDTEAFF,TGTGCCAGCAGTTCAATTCAGGGGGACACTGAAGCTTTCTTT
.,.,TRBV6-1,11,TRBJ2-1,CASSDVSEQFF,TGTGCCAGCAGTGATGTATCCGAGCAGTTCTTC
.,.,TRBV28,15,TRBJ2-7,CASSEREGGRYEQYF,TGTGCCAGCAGTGAGAGAGAGGGGGGCCGATACGAGCAGTACTTC
.,.,TRBV2,13,TRBJ1-1,CASSEGGNTEAFF,TGTGCCAGCAGTGAGGGGGGAAACACTGAAGCTTTCTTT
.,.,TRBV19,14,TRBJ2-7,CASSPIFGVYEQYF,TGTGCCAGTAGTCCCATCTTTGGCGTCTACGAGCAGTACTTC
.,TRBD1,TRBV6-6,15,TRBJ1-2,CASSTTGTRPYGYTF,TGTGCCAGCAGCACGACAGGGACCAGACCCTATGGCTACACCTTC
.,TRBD1,TRBV29-1,14,TRBJ2-7,CSVDGGQGFYEQYF,TGCAGCGTTGACGGGGGACAGGGTTTTTACGAGCAGTACTTC
.,TRBD1,TRBV9,14,TRBJ1-2,CASSAAGQNYGYTF,TGTGCCAGCAGCGCGGCGGGACAGAACTATGGCTACACCTTC
.,.,TRBV6-5,12,TRBJ1-2,CASSPGMLGYTF,TGTGCCAGCAGCCCGGGAATGCTGGGCTACACCTTC
.,.,TRBV11-2,13,TRBJ2-3,CASSAELADTQYF,TGTGCCAGCAGCGCAGAATTAGCAGATACGCAGTATTTT
.,.,TRBV28,11,TRBJ2-7,CASSYDYEQYF,TGTGCCAGCAGCTATGACTACGAGCAGTACTTC
once,.,TRBV10-3,16,TRBJ1-5,CAISESGGSGNQPQHF,TGTGCCATCAGTGAGTCGGGGGGTTCGGGCAATCAGCCCCAGCATTTT
.,.,TRBV7-8,14,TRBJ2-5,CASSQAWEQETQYF,TGTGCCAGCAGCCAGGCCTGGGAACAAGAGACCCAGTACTTC
.,TRBD2,TRBV7-2,16,TRBJ2-3,CASSLPAGGVTDTQYF,TGTGCCAGCAGCTTACCAGCGGGAGGTGTCACAGATACGCAGTATTTT
.,TRBD1,TRBV30,14,TRBJ1-4,CALTGDATNEKLFF,TGTGCCTTAACAGGGGATGCGACTAATGAAAAACTGTTTTTT
.,TRBD1,TRBV6-6,15,TRBJ1-5,CASTRDRGSNQPQHF,TGTGCCAGCACCCGGGACAGGGGTAGCAATCAGCCCCAGCATTTT
.,.,TRBV28,15,TRBJ2-6,CASSLYNSGANVLTF,TGTGCCAGCAGTTTATATAACTCTGGGGCCAACGTCCTGACTTTC
.,.,TRBV7-2,16,TRBJ2-6,CASQGQRSSGANVLTF,TGTGCCAGCCAGGGGCAGAGGAGCTCTGGGGCCAACGTCCTGACTTTC
.,TRBD2,TRBV4-1,15,TRBJ2-1,CASSLLAGGIDEQFF,TGCGCCAGCAGCCTACTAGCGGGAGGGATCGATGAGCAGTTCTTC
once,.,TRBV2,15,TRBJ1-5,CASSGSRGRGQPQHF,TGTGCCAGCAGTGGTAGCAGGGGAAGAGGTCAGCCCCAGCATTTT
.,.,TRBV9,16,TRBJ1-1,CASSVGGGTGNTEAFF,TGTGCCAGCAGCGTAGGAGGGGGAACAGGGAACACTGAAGCTTTCTTT
.,.,TRBV20-1,10,TRBJ2-1,CSARSTEQFF,TGCAGTGCTAGGTCGACTGAGCAGTTCTTC
.,.,TRBV28,13,TRBJ2-2,CASSLDSAGELFF,TGTGCCAGCAGTTTAGACTCGGCCGGGGAGCTGTTTTTT
.,TRBD1,TRBV19,19,TRBJ2-6,CASSKGQGLGIAGANVLTF,TGTGCCAGTAGTAAAGGACAGGGGTTAGGAATCGCTGGGGCCAACGTCCTGACTTTC